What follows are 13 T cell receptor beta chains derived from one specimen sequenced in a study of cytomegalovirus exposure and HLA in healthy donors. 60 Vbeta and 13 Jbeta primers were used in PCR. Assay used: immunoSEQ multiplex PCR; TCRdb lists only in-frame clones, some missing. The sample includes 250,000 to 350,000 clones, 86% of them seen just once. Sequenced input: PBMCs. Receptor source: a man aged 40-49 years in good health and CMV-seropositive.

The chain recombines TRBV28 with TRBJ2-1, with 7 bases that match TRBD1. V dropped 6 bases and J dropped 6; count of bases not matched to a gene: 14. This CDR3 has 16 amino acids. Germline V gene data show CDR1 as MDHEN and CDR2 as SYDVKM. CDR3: CASRASVGGPLNEQFF. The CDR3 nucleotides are TGTGCCAGCAGAGCGAGCGTAGGGGGCCCCCTCAATGAGCAGTTCTTC.

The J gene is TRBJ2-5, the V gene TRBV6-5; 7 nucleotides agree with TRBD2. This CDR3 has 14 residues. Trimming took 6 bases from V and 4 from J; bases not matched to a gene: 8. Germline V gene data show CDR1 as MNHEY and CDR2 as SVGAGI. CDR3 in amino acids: CASSPGGVRETQYF. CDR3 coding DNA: TGTGCCAGCAGCCCTGGGGGGGTTCGAGAGACCCAGTACTTC.

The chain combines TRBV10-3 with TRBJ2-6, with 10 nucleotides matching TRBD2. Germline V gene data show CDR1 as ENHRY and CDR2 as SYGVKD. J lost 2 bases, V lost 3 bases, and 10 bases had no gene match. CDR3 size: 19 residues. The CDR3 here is CAISDNPSGSIAGANVLTF. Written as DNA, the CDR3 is TGTGCCATCAGTGATAACCCTAGCGGGAGTATCGCTGGGGCCAACGTCCTGACTTTC.

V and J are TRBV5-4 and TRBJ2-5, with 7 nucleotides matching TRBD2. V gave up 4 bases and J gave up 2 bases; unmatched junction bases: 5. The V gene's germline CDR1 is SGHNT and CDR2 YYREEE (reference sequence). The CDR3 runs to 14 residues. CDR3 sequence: CASSQPGLQETQYF. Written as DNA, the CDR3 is TGTGCCAGCAGCCAACCGGGACTACAAGAGACCCAGTACTTC.

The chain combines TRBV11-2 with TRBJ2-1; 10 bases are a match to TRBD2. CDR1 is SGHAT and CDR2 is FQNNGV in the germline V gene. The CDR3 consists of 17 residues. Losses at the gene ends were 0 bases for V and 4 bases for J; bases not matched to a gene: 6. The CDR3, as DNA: TGTGCCAGCAGCTTAGACCCCCAAGCGGGAGGGTACAATGAGCAGTTCTTC. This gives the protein CASSLDPQAGGYNEQFF.

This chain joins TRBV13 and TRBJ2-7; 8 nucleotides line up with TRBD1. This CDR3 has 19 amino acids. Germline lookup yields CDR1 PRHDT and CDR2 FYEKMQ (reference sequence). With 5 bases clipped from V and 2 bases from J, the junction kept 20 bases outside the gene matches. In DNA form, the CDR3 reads TGTGCCAGCAGCGCAAGCCGGGGCCAGGGGGCATTTTTGACCTACGAGCAGTACTTC. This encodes CASSASRGQGAFLTYEQYF.

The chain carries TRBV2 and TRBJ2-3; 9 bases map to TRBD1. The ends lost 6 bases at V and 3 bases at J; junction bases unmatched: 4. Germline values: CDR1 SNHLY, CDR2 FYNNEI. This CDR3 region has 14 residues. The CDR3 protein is CASSGTGRTDTQYF. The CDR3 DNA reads TGTGCCAGCAGCGGGACAGGGAGGACAGATACGCAGTATTTT.

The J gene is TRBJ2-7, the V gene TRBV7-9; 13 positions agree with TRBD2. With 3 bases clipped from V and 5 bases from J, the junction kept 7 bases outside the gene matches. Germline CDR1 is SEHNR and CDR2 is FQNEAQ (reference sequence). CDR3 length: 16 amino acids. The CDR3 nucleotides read TGTGCCAGCAGCTTGCCGGAGGGACTAGCGGGAAACGAGCAGTACTTC. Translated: CASSLPEGLAGNEQYF. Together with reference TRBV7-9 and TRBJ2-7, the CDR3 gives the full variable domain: DTGVSQNPRHKITKRGQNVTFRCDPISEHNRLYWYRQTLGQGPEFLTYFQNEAQLEKSRLLSDRFSAERPKGSFSTLEIQRTEQGDSAMYLCASSLPEGLAGNEQYFGPGTRLTVT.

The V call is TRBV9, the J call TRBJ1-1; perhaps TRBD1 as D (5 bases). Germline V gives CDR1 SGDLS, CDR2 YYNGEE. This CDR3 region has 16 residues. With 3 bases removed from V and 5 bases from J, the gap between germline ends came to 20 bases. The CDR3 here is CASSASWRGEGTEAFF. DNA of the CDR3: TGTGCCAGCAGCGCCTCCTGGAGGGGAGAAGGGACTGAAGCTTTCTTT.

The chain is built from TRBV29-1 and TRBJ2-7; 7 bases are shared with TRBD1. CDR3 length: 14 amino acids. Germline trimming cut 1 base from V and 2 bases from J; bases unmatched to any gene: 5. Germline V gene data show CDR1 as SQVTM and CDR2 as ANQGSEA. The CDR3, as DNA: TGCAGCGTTGAAGGGACAGGCGAAACCTACGAGCAGTACTTC. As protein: CSVEGTGETYEQYF.

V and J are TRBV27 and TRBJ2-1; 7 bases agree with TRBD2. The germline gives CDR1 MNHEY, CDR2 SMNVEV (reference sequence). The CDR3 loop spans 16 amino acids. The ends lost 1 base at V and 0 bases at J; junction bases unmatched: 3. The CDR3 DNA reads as TGTGCCAGCAGTTTATATGGCGGGAGCTCCTACAATGAGCAGTTCTTC. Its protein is CASSLYGGSSYNEQFF.

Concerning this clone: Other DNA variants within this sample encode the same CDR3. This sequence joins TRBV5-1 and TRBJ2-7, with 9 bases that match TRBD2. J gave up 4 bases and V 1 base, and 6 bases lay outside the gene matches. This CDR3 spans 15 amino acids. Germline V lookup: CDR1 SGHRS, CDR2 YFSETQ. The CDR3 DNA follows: TGCGCCAGCAGCTTGAGGCTAGCGGGATCATACGAGCAGTACTTC. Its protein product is CASSLRLAGSYEQYF.

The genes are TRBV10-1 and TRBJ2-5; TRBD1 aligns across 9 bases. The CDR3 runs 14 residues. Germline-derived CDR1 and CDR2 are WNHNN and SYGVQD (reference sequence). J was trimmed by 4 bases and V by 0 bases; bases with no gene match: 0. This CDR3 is CASSESDRGETQYF. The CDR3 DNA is TGCGCCAGCAGTGAGTCGGACAGGGGAGAGACCCAGTACTTC.